This T cell receptor beta chain came from a study of a mutant IDH1 vaccine in newly diagnosed glioma. The protocol was immunoSEQ multiplex PCR, while the TCRdb copy is restricted to in-frame clones and leaves out a portion. Found here are roughly 76,000 clones, approximately 85% of them singletons; the top ten hold 2.2%. As regards this clone: The antigen remains unidentified.

The junction had 7 bases not matched to a gene; V was cut back by 1 base and J by 3 bases. Germline CDR1 reads SGHAT; CDR2 reads FQNNGV. The CDR3 consists of 16 residues. General observations from the study: Evidence of vaccine-induced immune responses was documented in 85% to 95% of patients. The authors found pseudoprogression apparently unrelated to changes in top peripheral T cell clonotypes.

Sample time point: week 23, last vaccination. One vaccine dose held 300 ug of mutant IDH1 20-mer peptide and came with topical imiquimod. This specimen consisted of PBMCs, obtained from a glioma patient whose treatment included an IDH1 peptide vaccine. The rearrangement links TRBV11-2 to TRBJ2-7; 9 bases align to TRBD2. This receptor was taken from a man aged 25 to 40 with glioma. Some clones in this sample may be carry-over from other donors' samples. The CDR3 loop is CASSLVTSGPHYEQYF. The CDR3 nucleotides read TGTGCCAGCAGCTTAGTAACTAGCGGGCCCCACTACGAGCAGTACTTC.